This T cell receptor beta chain was sequenced in a study of blood T cell repertoires in COVID-19. In the study overall: COVID-19 samples from acute and convalescent phases originated in the United States, Italy and Spain.

Trimming took off 8 bases at V and 1 base at J, with 14 bases between the two ends. This CDR3 is built from 15 residues. The germline V gene encodes CDR1 KGHSH and CDR2 LQKENI. Original processing notes: The assay estimated nucleated cells by amplifying reference gene primers. Assay used: immunoSEQ multiplex PCR; TCRdb lists only in-frame clones, some missing. Clone size and V and J calls were adopted from that table, with D and trimming inferred from the DNA. Here the sample spans 200,000 to 250,000 clones, 82% being singletons. Individuals aged roughly 18 to 100 years were recruited from some 26 US areas.

This clonotype originated in a woman between 55 and 75 years old who had recovered from COVID-19. Input material: PBMCs or T cells enriched from blood (not recorded which). The chain couples TRBV18 to TRBJ2-2; possible D gene TRBD1, 5 bases. Written as DNA, the CDR3 is TGTGCCAGCCCAGGGCCCCTGATGAACACCGGGGAGCTGTTTTTT. Translation gives CASPGPLMNTGELFF.